This TCR beta chain was captured in a study of T cell repertoires in cytomegalovirus infection. In the study overall: Selection of CMV epitopes for the study included recently identified HLA-C-restricted and well-studied HLA-B-restricted ones. In public TCR beta signatures, there were indications of both CMV infection and matching HLA type.

Germline CDR1 and CDR2: SGHVS and FQNEAQ. Trimming cost V 0 bases and J 4 bases, with 13 bases left between them. The CDR3 covers 16 residues. Study results and limitations: Across the ex vivo response, the dominant clonotypes were HLA-C-restricted CMV-specific TCR beta clonotypes.

TCRdb re-called the reads with MiXCR, one entry per CDR3 protein. The sample includes around 340,000 distinct CDR3 sequences, about 29% of them seen just once. Notes on this clonotype: The antigen is unknown.

Specimen: cultured PBMCs, collected from culture after CMV antigen stimulation. This clonotype originated in a human donor in good health (CMV status not recorded). Some clones in this sample may be carry-over from other donors' samples. The chain joins TRBV7-8 to TRBJ2-1, with TRBD2 as a possible D gene (6 bases). CDR3 region: CASSLARVAAYNEQFF. The CDR3 DNA is TGTGCCAGCAGCTTAGCGCGGGTAGCGGCTTACAATGAGCAGTTCTTC.